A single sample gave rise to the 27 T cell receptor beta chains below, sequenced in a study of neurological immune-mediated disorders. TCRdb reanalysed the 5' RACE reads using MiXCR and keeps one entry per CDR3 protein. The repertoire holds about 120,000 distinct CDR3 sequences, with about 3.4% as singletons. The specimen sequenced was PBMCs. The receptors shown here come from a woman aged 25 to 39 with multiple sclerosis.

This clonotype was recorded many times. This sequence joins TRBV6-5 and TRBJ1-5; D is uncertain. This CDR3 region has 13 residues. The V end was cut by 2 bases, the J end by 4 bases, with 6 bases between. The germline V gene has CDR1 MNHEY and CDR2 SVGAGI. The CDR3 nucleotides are TGTGCCAGCAGTTACGATCAGAATCAGCCCCAGCATTTT. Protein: CASSYDQNQPQHF.

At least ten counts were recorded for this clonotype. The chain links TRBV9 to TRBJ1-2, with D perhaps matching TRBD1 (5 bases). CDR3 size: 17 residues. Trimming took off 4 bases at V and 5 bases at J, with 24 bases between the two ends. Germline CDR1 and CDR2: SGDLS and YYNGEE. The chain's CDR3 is CASSPREGDPLFYGYTF. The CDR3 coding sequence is TGTGCCAGCAGCCCCAGGGAAGGGGATCCCCTATTTTATGGCTACACCTTC.

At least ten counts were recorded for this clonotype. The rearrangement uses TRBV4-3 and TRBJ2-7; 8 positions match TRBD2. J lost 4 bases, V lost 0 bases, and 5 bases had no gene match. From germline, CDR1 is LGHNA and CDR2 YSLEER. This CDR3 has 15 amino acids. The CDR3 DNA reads TGCGCCAGCAGCCAAGAAGTAGCGGGATTGTACGAGCAGTACTTC. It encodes CASSQEVAGLYEQYF.

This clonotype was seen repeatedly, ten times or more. As DNA, the CDR3 is TGTGCCAGCAGTCCGGGAGCCGGTCGGGACCCTTCTGAAGCTTTCTTT. Its translation is CASSPGAGRDPSEAFF. The chain recombines TRBV27 with TRBJ1-1; the D gene is possibly TRBD1 (5 bases). The V gene's germline CDR1 is MNHEY and CDR2 SMNVEV (reference sequence). Trimming left V 5 bases short and J 6 bases short, with 22 bases between. The CDR3 has 16 residues.

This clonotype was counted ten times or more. CDR3 in DNA: TGCAGTGCCAGCCGCGGGGCATCCGCCGGGGAGCTGTTTTTT. Amino acid sequence: CSASRGASAGELFF. V gene TRBV20-1 combines with J gene TRBJ2-2; a weak D match, TRBD2 (6 bases). The germline CDR1 and CDR2 sequences are DFQATT and SNEGSKA (reference sequence). Trimming cost V 6 bases and J 6 bases, with 17 bases left between them. The length of the CDR3 is 14 residues.

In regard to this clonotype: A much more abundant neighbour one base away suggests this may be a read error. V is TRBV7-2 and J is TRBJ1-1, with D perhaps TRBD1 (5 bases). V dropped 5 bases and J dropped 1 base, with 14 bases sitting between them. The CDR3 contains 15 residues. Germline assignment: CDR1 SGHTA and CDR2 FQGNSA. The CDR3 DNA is TGTGCCAGCAGCCAGCGCAGGGCTGAGAACACTGAAGCTTTCTTT. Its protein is CASSQRRAENTEAFF. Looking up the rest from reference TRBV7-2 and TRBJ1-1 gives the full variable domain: GAGVSQSPSNKVTEKGKDVELRCDPISGHTALYWYRQSLGQGLEFLIYFQGNSAPDKSGLPSDRFSAERTGGSVSTLTIQRTQQEDSAVYLCASSQRRAENTEAFFGQGTRLTVV.

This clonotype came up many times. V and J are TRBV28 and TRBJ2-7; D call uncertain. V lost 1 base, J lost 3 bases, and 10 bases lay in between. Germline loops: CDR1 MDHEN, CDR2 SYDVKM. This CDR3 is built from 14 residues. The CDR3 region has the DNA TGTGCCAGCAGTTTATTCATTTCGTTCTACGAGCAGTACTTC. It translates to CASSLFISFYEQYF.

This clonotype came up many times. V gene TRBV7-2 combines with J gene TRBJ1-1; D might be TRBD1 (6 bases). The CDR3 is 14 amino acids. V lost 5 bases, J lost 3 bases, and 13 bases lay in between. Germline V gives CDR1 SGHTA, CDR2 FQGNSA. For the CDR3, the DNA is TGTGCCAGCAGCCTCAGGGGTAGTTACACTGAAGCTTTCTTT. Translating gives CASSLRGSYTEAFF.

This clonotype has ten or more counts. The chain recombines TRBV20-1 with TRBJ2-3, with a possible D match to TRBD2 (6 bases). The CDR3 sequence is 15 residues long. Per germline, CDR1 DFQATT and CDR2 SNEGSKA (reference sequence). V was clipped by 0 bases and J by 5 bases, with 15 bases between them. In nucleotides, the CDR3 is TGCAGTGCTAGAGATCCTCGCGGGGCTGGAGATACGCAGTATTTT. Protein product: CSARDPRGAGDTQYF.

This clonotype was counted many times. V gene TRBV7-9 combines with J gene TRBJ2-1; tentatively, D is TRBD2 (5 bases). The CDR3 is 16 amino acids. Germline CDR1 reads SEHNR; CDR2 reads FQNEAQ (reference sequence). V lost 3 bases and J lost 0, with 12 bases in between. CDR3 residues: CASSFLKDSSYNEQFF. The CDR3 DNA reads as TGTGCCAGCAGCTTTTTGAAGGACTCCTCCTACAATGAGCAGTTCTTC.

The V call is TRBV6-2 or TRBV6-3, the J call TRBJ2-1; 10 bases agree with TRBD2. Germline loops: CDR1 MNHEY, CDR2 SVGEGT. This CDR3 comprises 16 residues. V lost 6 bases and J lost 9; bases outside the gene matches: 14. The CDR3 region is CASSKGIAGGLGEQFF. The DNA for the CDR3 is TGTGCCAGCAGCAAGGGGATAGCGGGGGGATTGGGTGAGCAGTTCTTC.

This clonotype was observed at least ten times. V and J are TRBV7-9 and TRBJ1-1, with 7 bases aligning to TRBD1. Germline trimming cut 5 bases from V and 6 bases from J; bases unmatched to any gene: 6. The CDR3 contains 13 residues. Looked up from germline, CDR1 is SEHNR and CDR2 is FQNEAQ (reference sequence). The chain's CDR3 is CASSTRGESEAFF. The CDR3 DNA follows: TGTGCCAGCAGCACCAGGGGGGAATCTGAAGCTTTCTTT.

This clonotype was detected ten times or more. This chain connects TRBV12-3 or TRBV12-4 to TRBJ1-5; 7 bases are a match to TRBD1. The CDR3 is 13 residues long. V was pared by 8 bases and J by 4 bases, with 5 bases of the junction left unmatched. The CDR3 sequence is CASRDSQNQPQHF. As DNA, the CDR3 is TGTGCCAGCCGGGACAGCCAAAATCAGCCCCAGCATTTT.

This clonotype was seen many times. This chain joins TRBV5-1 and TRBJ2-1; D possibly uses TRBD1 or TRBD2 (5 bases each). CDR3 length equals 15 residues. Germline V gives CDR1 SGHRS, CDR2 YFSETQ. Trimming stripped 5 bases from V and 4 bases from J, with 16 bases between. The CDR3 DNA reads TGCGCCAGCAGTTTAGACCCTGGGACGTACAATGAGCAGTTCTTC. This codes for CASSLDPGTYNEQFF.

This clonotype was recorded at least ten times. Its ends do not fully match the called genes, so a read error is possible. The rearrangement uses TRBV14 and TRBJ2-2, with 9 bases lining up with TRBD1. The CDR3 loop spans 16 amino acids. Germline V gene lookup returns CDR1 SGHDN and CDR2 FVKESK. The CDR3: CASSQGTGSNTGELFF. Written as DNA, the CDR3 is TGTGCCAGCAGTCAAGGGACAGGGAGTAACACCGGGGAGCTGTTTTTT.

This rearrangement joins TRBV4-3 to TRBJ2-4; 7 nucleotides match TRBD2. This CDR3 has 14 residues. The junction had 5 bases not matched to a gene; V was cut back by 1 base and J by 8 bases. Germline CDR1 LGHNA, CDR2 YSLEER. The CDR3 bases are TGCGCCAGCAGCCAAGGGGGAGGGGCGGACATTCAGTACTTC. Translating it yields CASSQGGGADIQYF.

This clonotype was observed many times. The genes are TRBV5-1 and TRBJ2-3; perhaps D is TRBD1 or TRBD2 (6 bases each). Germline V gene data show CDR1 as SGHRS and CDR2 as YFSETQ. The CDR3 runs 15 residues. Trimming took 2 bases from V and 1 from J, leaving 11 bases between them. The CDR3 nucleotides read TGCGCCAGCAGCTTCGAGGAGGGGGGCACAGATACGCAGTATTTT. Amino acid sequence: CASSFEEGGTDTQYF.

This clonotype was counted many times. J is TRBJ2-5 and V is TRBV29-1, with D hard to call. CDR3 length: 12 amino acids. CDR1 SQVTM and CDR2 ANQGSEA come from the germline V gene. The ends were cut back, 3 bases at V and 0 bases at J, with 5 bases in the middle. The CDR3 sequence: CSVEGYQETQYF. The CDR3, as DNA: TGCAGCGTTGAGGGGTACCAAGAGACCCAGTACTTC.

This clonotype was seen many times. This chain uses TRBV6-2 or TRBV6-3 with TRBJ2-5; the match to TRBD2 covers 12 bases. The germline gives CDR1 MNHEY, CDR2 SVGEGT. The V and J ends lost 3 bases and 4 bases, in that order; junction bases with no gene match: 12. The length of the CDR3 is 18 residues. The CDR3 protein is CASSYWTSGTVGRETQYF. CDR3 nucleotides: TGTGCCAGCAGTTATTGGACTAGCGGGACGGTAGGAAGAGAGACCCAGTACTTC.

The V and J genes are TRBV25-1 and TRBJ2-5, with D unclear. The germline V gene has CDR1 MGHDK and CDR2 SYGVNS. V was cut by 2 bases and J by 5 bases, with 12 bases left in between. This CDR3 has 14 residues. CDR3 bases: TGTGCCAGCAGTGAACAGCTGTTACGGGAGACCCAGTACTTC. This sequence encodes CASSEQLLRETQYF.

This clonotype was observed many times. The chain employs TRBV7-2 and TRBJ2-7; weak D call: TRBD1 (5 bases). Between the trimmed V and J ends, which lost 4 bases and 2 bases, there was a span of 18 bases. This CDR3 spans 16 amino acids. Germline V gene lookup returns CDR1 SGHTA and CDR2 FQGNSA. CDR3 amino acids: CASSSDRTSGTYEQYF. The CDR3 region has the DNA TGTGCCAGCAGCTCCGATCGGACATCTGGAACCTACGAGCAGTACTTC.

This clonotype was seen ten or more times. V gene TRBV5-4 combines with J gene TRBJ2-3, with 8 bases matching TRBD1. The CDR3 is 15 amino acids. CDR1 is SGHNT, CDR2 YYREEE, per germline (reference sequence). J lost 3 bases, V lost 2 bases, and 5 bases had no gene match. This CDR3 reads CASSFDRGETDTQYF. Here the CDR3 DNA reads TGTGCCAGCAGCTTTGACAGGGGCGAAACAGATACGCAGTATTTT. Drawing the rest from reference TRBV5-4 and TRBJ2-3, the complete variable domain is ETGVTQSPTHLIKTRGQQVTLRCSSQSGHNTVSWYQQALGQGPQFIFQYYREEENGRGNFPPRFSGLQFPNYSSELNVNALELDDSALYLCASSFDRGETDTQYFGPGTRLTVL.

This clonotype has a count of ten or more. In DNA form, the CDR3 reads TGTGCCATCAGTGAGCTTCAGGGGGCAGGGGAGCAGTACTTC. The encoded protein is CAISELQGAGEQYF. The gene calls are TRBV10-3 and TRBJ2-7; 8 positions match TRBD1. V lost 2 bases, J lost 7 bases, and 7 bases stayed unmatched. Germline assignment: CDR1 ENHRY and CDR2 SYGVKD. There are 14 residues in the CDR3.

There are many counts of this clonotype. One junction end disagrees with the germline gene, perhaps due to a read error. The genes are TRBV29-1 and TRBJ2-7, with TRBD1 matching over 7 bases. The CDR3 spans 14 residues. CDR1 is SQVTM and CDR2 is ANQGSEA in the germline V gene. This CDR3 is CSVEDREYSYEQYF. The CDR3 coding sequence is TGCAGCGTCGAAGACAGGGAGTACTCCTACGAGCAGTACTTC.

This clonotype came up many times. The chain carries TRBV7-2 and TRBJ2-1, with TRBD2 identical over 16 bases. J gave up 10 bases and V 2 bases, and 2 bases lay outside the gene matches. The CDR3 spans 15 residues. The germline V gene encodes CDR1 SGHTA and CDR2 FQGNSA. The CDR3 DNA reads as TGTGCCAGCAGCTTAACGGGACTAGCGGGAGGGGAGCAGTTCTTC. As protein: CASSLTGLAGGEQFF.

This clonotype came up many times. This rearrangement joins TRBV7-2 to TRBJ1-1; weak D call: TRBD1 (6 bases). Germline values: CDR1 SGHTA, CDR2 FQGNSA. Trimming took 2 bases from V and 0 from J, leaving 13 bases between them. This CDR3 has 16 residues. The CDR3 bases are TGTGCCAGCAGCTTACAGGGGTCGCCCGTGAACACTGAAGCTTTCTTT. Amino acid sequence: CASSLQGSPVNTEAFF.

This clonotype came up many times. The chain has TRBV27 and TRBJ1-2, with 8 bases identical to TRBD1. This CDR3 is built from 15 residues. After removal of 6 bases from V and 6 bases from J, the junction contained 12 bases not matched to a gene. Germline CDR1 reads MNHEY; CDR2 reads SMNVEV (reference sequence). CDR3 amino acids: CASSQAWTGWDGYTF. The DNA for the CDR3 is TGTGCCAGCAGCCAAGCCTGGACAGGGTGGGATGGCTACACCTTC.